This T cell receptor (beta chain) derives from a study of blood T cell repertoires in COVID-19. Whole-study context: The study drew acute and convalescent COVID-19 samples from the United States, Italy and Spain.

Per germline, CDR1 LGHNA and CDR2 YSLEER. This CDR3 has 15 residues. V lost 1 base, J lost 0 bases, and 10 bases lay in between. Libraries were prepared by immunoSEQ multiplex PCR; TCRdb keeps only in-frame clonotypes and omits some of them. The repertoire holds tens of thousands of clones, with more than 75% as singletons. The sequencing input was peripheral blood. This sequence joins TRBV4-3 and TRBJ2-7; TRBD1 is a possible D gene (6 bases). The TCR comes from a man aged 80 or over in a cohort sampled during active COVID-19. The CDR3: CASSQGTVSSYEQYF. The CDR3 DNA is TGCGCCAGCAGCCAAGGGACAGTGAGCTCCTACGAGCAGTACTTC.